This entry lists 16 T cell receptor beta chains sequenced from one sample in a study of cytomegalovirus exposure and HLA in healthy donors. The PCR used 60 Vbeta and 13 Jbeta primers. Profiling relied on immunoSEQ multiplex PCR, and the TCRdb table lists in-frame clones only, not all of them. The sample consists of under 250,000 clones, 70% to 80% of them appearing once. The specimen was PBMCs. The receptors originated from a woman aged 30 to 39 in good health and CMV-seropositive.

The J gene is TRBJ2-2, the V gene TRBV21-1; TRBD2, the D gene given by the table, was not confirmed from the DNA. TRBV21-1 is a known pseudogene. The length of the CDR3 is 17 residues. The CDR3 sequence is CASSNCTRDCNTGELFF. DNA of the CDR3: TGTGCCAGCAGCAACTGCACCCGGGACTGTAACACCGGGGAGCTGTTTTTT.

The V gene is TRBV7-8, the J gene TRBJ2-6, with TRBD1 matching 7 bases. From germline, CDR1 is SGHVS and CDR2 FQNEAQ. After removal of 5 bases from V and 0 bases from J, the junction contained 10 bases not matched to a gene. CDR3 length: 18 amino acids. DNA of the CDR3: TGTGCCAGCAGCCCGGCACGGGACAGCCTCTCTGGGGCCAACGTCCTGACTTTC. Translated, it gives CASSPARDSLSGANVLTF. The full variable domain, completed using reference TRBV7-8 and TRBJ2-6, is GAGVSQSPRYKVAKRGQDVALRCDPISGHVSLFWYQQALGQGPEFLTYFQNEAQLDKSGLPSDRFFAERPEGSVSTLKIQRTQQEDSAVYLCASSPARDSLSGANVLTFGAGSRLTVL.

V usage is TRBV6-5 and J usage is TRBJ1-2; D possibly corresponds to TRBD1 (6 bases). Trimming removed 8 bases from V and 7 bases from J, with 20 bases in between. The CDR3 length is 14 residues. Per germline, CDR1 MNHEY and CDR2 SVGAGI. CDR3 amino acids: CASRTDRLRGGYTF. In DNA form, the CDR3 reads TGTGCCAGCCGAACGGACAGACTTAGGGGTGGCTACACCTTC.

The chain links TRBV14 to TRBJ2-7; the D gene is possibly TRBD1 (5 bases). Germline V gives CDR1 SGHDN, CDR2 FVKESK. Trimming shortened V by 1 base and J by 0 bases, and 10 bases separated the two germline ends. CDR3 length: 15 residues. CDR3 sequence (DNA): TGTGCCAGCAGCCAAGCGGACACCATCTCCTACGAGCAGTACTTC. This encodes CASSQADTISYEQYF. Using reference TRBV14 and TRBJ2-7 for the parts outside the CDR3, the full variable domain is EAGVTQFPSHSVIEKGQTVTLRCDPISGHDNLYWYRRVMGKEIKFLLHFVKESKQDESGMPNNRFLAERTGGTYSTLKVQPAELEDSGVYFCASSQADTISYEQYFGPGTRLTVT.

This sequence joins TRBV27 and TRBJ2-7, with TRBD1 matching over 7 bases. The ends lost 6 bases at V and 7 bases at J; junction bases unmatched: 9. The CDR3 is 13 amino acids. The germline gives CDR1 MNHEY, CDR2 SMNVEV (reference sequence). The CDR3 sequence is CASSLTGVGEQYF. CDR3 nucleotides: TGTGCCAGCAGCTTAACAGGGGTTGGTGAGCAGTACTTC.

The CDR3 spells CATSRDGTGGETQYF. The CDR3, as DNA: TGTGCCACCAGCAGAGATGGGACAGGAGGGGAGACCCAGTACTTC. This chain links TRBV15 with TRBJ2-5; 8 bases align to TRBD1. This CDR3 is built from 15 residues. Per the germline V gene, CDR1 is LNHNV and CDR2 is YYDKDF (reference sequence). The J segment lost 5 bases and the V segment lost 0 bases, leaving 5 bases of the junction unmatched.

A few counts support this clone. V and J are TRBV4-1 and TRBJ2-1; D is uncertain. The CDR3 is 17 amino acids. Trimming took off 4 bases at V and 7 bases at J, with 23 bases between the two ends. Germline V gene lookup returns CDR1 MGHRA and CDR2 YSYEKL. The CDR3 DNA follows: TGCGCCAGCAGCCGCATTAATACACAAACCCCTTGGAATGAGCAGTTCTTC. Its translation is CASSRINTQTPWNEQFF.

V is TRBV5-1 and J is TRBJ2-5; TRBD1 matches 10 bases. This CDR3 region has 15 residues. With V trimmed by 1 base and J by 3 bases, 3 bases remained unmatched. The V gene's germline CDR1 is SGHRS and CDR2 YFSETQ. The CDR3 region is CASSLSGTGEETQYF. The CDR3 nucleotides read TGCGCCAGCAGCTTGTCCGGGACAGGGGAAGAGACCCAGTACTTC.

The chain joins TRBV7-2 to TRBJ2-7, with D perhaps TRBD1 (5 bases). CDR1 SGHTA and CDR2 FQGNSA come from the germline V gene. CDR3 length equals 14 residues. V lost 3 bases and J lost 1, with 10 bases in between. This chain's CDR3 is CASSFLQVSYEQYF. DNA of the CDR3: TGTGCCAGCAGCTTCCTACAGGTTTCCTACGAGCAGTACTTC. Complete variable domain (other parts from reference TRBV7-2 and TRBJ2-7): GAGVSQSPSNKVTEKGKDVELRCDPISGHTALYWYRQSLGQGLEFLIYFQGNSAPDKSGLPSDRFSAERTGGSVSTLTIQRTQQEDSAVYLCASSFLQVSYEQYFGPGTRLTVT.

The gene calls are TRBV2 and TRBJ1-1, with TRBD1 as a possible D gene (6 bases). CDR3 length: 15 residues. Deletions cut 2 bases from V and 1 base from J, with 11 bases between. Germline lookup yields CDR1 SNHLY and CDR2 FYNNEI. The CDR3 protein is CASSESQGENTEAFF. Here the CDR3 DNA reads TGTGCCAGCAGTGAATCACAGGGTGAGAACACTGAAGCTTTCTTT.

This clone was seen only once. In the same sample, other DNA sequences code for this CDR3. The CDR3 DNA reads as TGTGCCAGCAGCCTCGCAGGAATGAACACTGAAGCTTTCTTT. This encodes CASSLAGMNTEAFF. This chain uses TRBV5-6 with TRBJ1-1, with unresolved D. Trimming removed 4 bases from V and 0 bases from J, with 10 bases in between. The CDR3 length is 14 residues. Germline CDR1 SGHDT, CDR2 YYEEEE.

The V call is TRBV6-5, the J call TRBJ2-7; a weak D match, TRBD2 (6 bases). The CDR3 is 13 residues long. Germline V CDR1 and CDR2: MNHEY, SVGAGI. V lost 0 bases, J lost 4 bases, and 7 bases lay in between. The CDR3 loop reads CASSYSGSYEQYF. The CDR3 DNA is TGTGCCAGCAGTTACTCCGGGAGTTACGAGCAGTACTTC.

The chain links TRBV7-9 to TRBJ2-1; possible D gene TRBD2, 5 bases. Germline assignment: CDR1 SEHNR and CDR2 FQNEAQ (reference sequence). V was shortened by 4 bases and J by 3 bases, with 16 bases between the two germline ends. The CDR3 length is 16 residues. The CDR3 reads CASSSQRTADYNEQFF. DNA of the CDR3: TGTGCCAGCAGCTCCCAGCGGACTGCGGACTACAATGAGCAGTTCTTC. The whole variable domain, remainder taken from reference TRBV7-9 and TRBJ2-1, is DTGVSQNPRHKITKRGQNVTFRCDPISEHNRLYWYRQTLGQGPEFLTYFQNEAQLEKSRLLSDRFSAERPKGSFSTLEIQRTEQGDSAMYLCASSSQRTADYNEQFFGPGTRLTVL.

The chain carries TRBV5-1 and TRBJ2-2, with D unresolved. The CDR3 is 15 residues long. Germline V gene sequence: CDR1 SGHRS, CDR2 YFSETQ. V was cut by 3 bases and J by 4 bases, with 13 bases left in between. The CDR3 DNA sequence: TGCGCCAGCAGCTCCGTTCCTTTTCCCACCGGGGAGCTGTTTTTT. Protein: CASSSVPFPTGELFF. Complete variable domain (other parts from reference TRBV5-1 and TRBJ2-2): KAGVTQTPRYLIKTRGQQVTLSCSPISGHRSVSWYQQTPGQGLQFLFEYFSETQRNKGNFPGRFSGRQFSNSRSEMNVSTLELGDSALYLCASSSVPFPTGELFFGEGSRLTVL.

The chain has TRBV7-8 and TRBJ2-7; the D gene is possibly TRBD2 (5 bases). The germline gives CDR1 SGHVS, CDR2 FQNEAQ. The CDR3 runs to 12 residues. Trimming took off 1 base at V and 7 bases at J, with 8 bases between the two ends. CDR3 bases: TGTGCCAGCAGCTTAGTAGCGTTGGAGCAGTACTTC. Protein: CASSLVALEQYF.

The V call is TRBV7-9, the J call TRBJ1-2; tentatively, D is TRBD1 (5 bases). V shed 1 base and J shed 8 bases, with 14 bases lying between them. The V gene's germline CDR1 is SEHNR and CDR2 FQNEAQ (reference sequence). CDR3 length: 14 amino acids. The CDR3 sequence is CASSLGAGHQGYTF. The CDR3 DNA is TGTGCCAGCAGCTTAGGAGCAGGGCACCAGGGCTACACCTTC.